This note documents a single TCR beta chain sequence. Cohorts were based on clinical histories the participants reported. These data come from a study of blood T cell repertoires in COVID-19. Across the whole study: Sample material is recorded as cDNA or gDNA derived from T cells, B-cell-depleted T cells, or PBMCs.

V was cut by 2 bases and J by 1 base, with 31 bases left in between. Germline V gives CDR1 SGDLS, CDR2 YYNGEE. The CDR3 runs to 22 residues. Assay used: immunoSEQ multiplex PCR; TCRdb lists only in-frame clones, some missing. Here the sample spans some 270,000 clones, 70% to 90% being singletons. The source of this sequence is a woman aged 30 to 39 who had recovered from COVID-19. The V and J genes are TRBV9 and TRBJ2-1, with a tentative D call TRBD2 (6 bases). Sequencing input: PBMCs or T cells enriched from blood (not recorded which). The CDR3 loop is CASSVTKGFGRGTEKSYNEQFF. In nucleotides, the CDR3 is TGTGCCAGCAGCGTCACCAAAGGGTTTGGACGCGGGACCGAGAAGTCCTACAATGAGCAGTTCTTC.